These 9 T cell receptor beta chains were all obtained from the same sample, sequenced in a study of cytomegalovirus exposure and HLA in healthy donors (dated by TCRdb to 2016 to 2017). Library preparation used the immunoSEQ multiplex PCR assay. The multiplex PCR relied on a mix of 60 forward primers for TCR Vbeta segments and 13 reverse primers for TCR Jbeta segments. Sourced from immuneACCESS, this table was stored by TCRdb with only in-frame sequences that have V and J called. A share of the clones is absent; for the studies checked, an unresolved V gene accounts for under half, and the remainder has no known explanation. The sample table lists around 100,000 clones, about four fifths of them with a count of one. Roughly 20% of the sample goes to the ten largest clones. The sample taken for sequencing was PBMCs. Receptors were obtained from a young man in good health and CMV-seropositive.

The rearrangement joins TRBV5-1 to TRBJ2-5, with 8 bases that match TRBD1. The CDR3 loop spans 14 amino acids. Germline trimming cut 4 bases from V and 5 bases from J; bases unmatched to any gene: 7. Germline V gene lookup returns CDR1 SGHRS and CDR2 YFSETQ. CDR3 nucleotides: TGCGCCAGCAGCCCTCAGGGGGCGGGGGAGACCCAGTACTTC. This encodes CASSPQGAGETQYF.

The chain couples TRBV7-9 to TRBJ2-6; D unresolved. This CDR3 has 14 amino acids. Germline assignment: CDR1 SEHNR and CDR2 FQNEAQ (reference sequence). The V end was cut by 4 bases, the J end by 0 bases, with 4 bases between. The CDR3 DNA reads TGTGCCAGCAGCTCCCACTCTGGGGCCAACGTCCTGACTTTC. It encodes CASSSHSGANVLTF. The entire variable domain, with the rest obtained from reference TRBV7-9 and TRBJ2-6, is as follows: DTGVSQNPRHKITKRGQNVTFRCDPISEHNRLYWYRQTLGQGPEFLTYFQNEAQLEKSRLLSDRFSAERPKGSFSTLEIQRTEQGDSAMYLCASSSHSGANVLTFGAGSRLTVL.

This chain uses TRBV6-5 with TRBJ1-1, with 9 bases identical to TRBD1. The CDR3 sequence is 16 residues long. V gave up 4 bases and J gave up 5 bases; unmatched junction bases: 11. CDR1 and CDR2 (germline): MNHEY, SVGAGI. The CDR3 DNA sequence: TGTGCCAGCAGTTCCAACTTCGGACAGGGGCGGACTGAAGCTTTCTTT. Translating gives CASSSNFGQGRTEAFF.

The genes are TRBV11-3 and TRBJ2-1; TRBD2 matches 14 bases. The germline V gene encodes CDR1 SGHNT and CDR2 YENEEA. V lost 4 bases and J lost 7; bases outside the gene matches: 6. The CDR3 runs to 16 residues. The CDR3 protein is CASSSGTSGSENEQFF. CDR3 DNA: TGTGCCAGCAGCTCCGGGACTAGCGGGAGCGAAAATGAGCAGTTCTTC.

CDR3 bases: TGTGCCAGCATCAGAACAGGGGAGAGTCAGCCCCAGCATTTT. This encodes CASIRTGESQPQHF. This rearrangement joins TRBV28 to TRBJ1-5, with 7 positions matching TRBD1. From germline, CDR1 is MDHEN and CDR2 SYDVKM. J was trimmed by 6 bases and V by 7 bases; bases with no gene match: 9. The CDR3 contains 14 residues.

About this clone: One end of the junction does not line up with germline, which may come from a read error. The rearrangement joins TRBV29-1 to TRBJ1-2, with no clear D. Germline V gene data show CDR1 as SQVTM and CDR2 as ANQGSEA. The CDR3 loop spans 13 amino acids. The CDR3 here is CSVEGWSRDLIYF. CDR3 nucleotide sequence: TGCAGCGTTGAGGGCTGGTCCCGGGATCTTATATACTTC.

The V call is TRBV6-1, the J call TRBJ2-1; TRBD2 agrees at 10 bases. Germline CDR1 is MNHNS and CDR2 is SASEGT. This CDR3 is built from 15 residues. V shed 3 bases and J 8 bases; nucleotides not matched to a gene: 7. The CDR3: CASSDPASGRYEQFF. DNA for the CDR3: TGTGCCAGCAGTGACCCGGCTAGCGGGAGATATGAGCAGTTCTTC.

V gene TRBV19 combines with J gene TRBJ2-2; 9 bases map to TRBD1. Germline loops: CDR1 LNHDA, CDR2 SQIVND (reference sequence). The CDR3 has 15 amino acids. The ends lost 5 bases at V and 5 bases at J; junction bases unmatched: 6. CDR3 nucleotides: TGTGCCAGTAGTTCCTACGGGACAGGGACCGGGGAGCTGTTTTTT. This encodes CASSSYGTGTGELFF.

The chain has TRBV19 and TRBJ2-7; 7 bases map to TRBD2. Germline V gives CDR1 LNHDA, CDR2 SQIVND (reference sequence). This CDR3 contains 15 residues. With V trimmed by 3 bases and J by 0 bases, 5 bases remained unmatched. CDR3 bases: TGTGCCAGTAGTATGGGGGGGGGACCCTCCTACGAGCAGTACTTC. This gives the protein CASSMGGGPSYEQYF.